These 7 T cell receptor beta chains came from one sample sequenced in a study of OX40 agonist ivuxolimab in advanced cancers. TCRdb's table, derived via immunoSEQ multiplex PCR, lists solely in-frame clones and lacks some. Seen here are more than 45,000 clones, 82% observed once, and the top ten hold more than 3.5%. The input for sequencing was CD4+ or CD8+ T cells sorted from blood, taken in a trial of the OX40 agonist ivuxolimab. The receptors come from an adult with an advanced solid tumor such as melanoma, head and neck, liver or kidney cancer.

In DNA, the CDR3 is TGTGCCAGCAGCTTTCGGAGCTCTGGGGCCAACGTCCTGACTTTC. It is translated as CASSFRSSGANVLTF. The chain links TRBV7-9 to TRBJ2-6; D gene unclear. Trimming took 3 bases from V and 0 from J, leaving 6 bases between them. The CDR3 is 15 residues long. Germline CDR1 SEHNR, CDR2 FQNEAQ (reference sequence).

In the case of this clone: The junction and the germline gene differ at one end; a read error may be behind it. This chain links TRBV5-1 with TRBJ1-2; no firm D call. Germline-derived CDR1 and CDR2 are SGHRS and YFSETQ. The CDR3 covers 13 residues. The CDR3 coding sequence is TGTGCCAGTGACGCCGCGGGCCTGGATGGCTACACCTTC. Amino acids: CASDAAGLDGYTF.

The rearrangement joins TRBV7-8 to TRBJ2-1, with TRBD1 identical over 9 bases. Germline CDR1 and CDR2: SGHVS and FQNEAQ. The CDR3 contains 14 residues. J was trimmed by 5 bases and V by 5 bases; bases with no gene match: 4. This chain's CDR3 is CASSLRDRDNEQFF. In DNA, the CDR3 is TGTGCCAGCAGCCTCCGGGACAGGGACAATGAGCAGTTCTTC.

The chain joins TRBV6-6 to TRBJ1-2; 9 bases align to TRBD1. With V trimmed by 6 bases and J by 4 bases, 6 bases remained unmatched. The CDR3 is 14 residues long. Germline CDR1 MNHNY, CDR2 SVGAGI (reference sequence). Here the CDR3 DNA reads TGTGCCAGCAGAACACAGGGGGCCCCCTATGGCTACACCTTC. This gives the protein CASRTQGAPYGYTF.

The rearrangement uses TRBV6-5 and TRBJ2-7, with D perhaps matching TRBD1 or TRBD2 (6 bases each). The CDR3 is 14 residues long. Trimming left V 4 bases short and J 1 base short, with 11 bases between. CDR1 and CDR2 (germline): MNHEY, SVGAGI. The CDR3 spells CASSWGAKSYEQYF. CDR3 coding DNA: TGTGCCAGCAGTTGGGGGGCCAAGTCCTACGAGCAGTACTTC.

This chain's CDR3 is CASSETGKVGTGELFF. CDR3 in DNA: TGCGCCAGCAGCGAAACAGGGAAGGTTGGCACCGGGGAGCTGTTTTTT. The V call is TRBV4-1, the J call TRBJ2-2; D is perhaps TRBD1 (6 bases). The CDR3 covers 16 residues. Trimming removed 5 bases at V and 4 bases at J, with 17 bases between. Germline lookup yields CDR1 MGHRA and CDR2 YSYEKL.

This clone occurred a few times. The V and J genes are TRBV15 and TRBJ2-7, with TRBD1 matching over 7 bases. V lost 5 bases and J lost 0; bases outside the gene matches: 4. The CDR3 is 14 amino acids. CDR1 is LNHNV and CDR2 is YYDKDF in the germline V gene (reference sequence). In nucleotides, the CDR3 is TGTGCCACCAGCCGTAGGGACAGCTCCTACGAGCAGTACTTC. Its translation is CATSRRDSSYEQYF. Full variable domain (missing parts from reference TRBV15 and TRBJ2-7): DAMVIQNPRYQVTQFGKPVTLSCSQTLNHNVMYWYQQKSSQAPKLLFHYYDKDFNNEADTPDNFQSRRPNTSFCFLDIRSPGLGDTAMYLCATSRRDSSYEQYFGPGTRLTVT.